This is a list of T cell receptor beta chains from one sample in a study of blood T cell repertoires in COVID-19. TCRdb's table, derived via immunoSEQ multiplex PCR, lists solely in-frame clones and lacks some. The sample contains about 140,000 clones, about 77% of which appear only once. Sample: peripheral blood. All receptors come from a woman in her 50s with active or convalescent COVID-19. The CDR3 runs from the conserved cysteine through the conserved F or W. D genes are given only for firm matches. Clone size, where shown, is once, few, many, or a class for clones that have expanded.

size: few
length: 16
D: NA
J: TRBJ1-2
V: TRBV4-3
DNA: TGCGCCAGCAGCCGCGGGGGTCCGAGTCCGAACTATGGCTACACCTTC
CDR3: CASSRGGPSPNYGYTF

size: many
length: 17
D: NA
J: TRBJ1-5
V: TRBV6-6
DNA: TGTGCCAGCAGTCTAGAACGAGGAGGGCCTAGCAATCAGCCCCAGCATTTT
CDR3: CASSLERGGPSNQPQHF

size: NA
length: 15
D: NA
J: TRBJ1-1
V: TRBV9
DNA: TGTGCCAGCAGCGTAACAGGGTCGGGGAACACTGAAGCTTTCTTT
CDR3: CASSVTGSGNTEAFF

size: NA
length: 13
D: NA
J: TRBJ1-2
V: TRBV6-5
DNA: TGTGCCAGCACCCCACGACAGGCCTATGGCTACACCTTC
CDR3: CASTPRQAYGYTF

size: NA
length: 14
D: NA
J: TRBJ2-7
V: TRBV7-2
DNA: TGTGCCAGCAGCTTACTGCACAGCTCCTACGAGCAGTACTTC
CDR3: CASSLLHSSYEQYF

size: NA
length: 14
D: TRBD1
J: TRBJ1-5
V: TRBV10-3
DNA: TGTGCCATCAGGGGACAGGGGGTAAATCAGCCCCAGCATTTT
CDR3: CAIRGQGVNQPQHF

size: NA
length: 13
D: NA
J: TRBJ1-2
V: TRBV7-2
DNA: TGTGCCAGCAGCTTAGCCAGGGCGCTTGGCTACACCTTC
CDR3: CASSLARALGYTF

size: NA
length: 15
D: NA
J: TRBJ1-1
V: TRBV28
DNA: TGTGCCAGCAGTTTAACGAGAAATCGAGGGACTGAAGCTTTCTTT
CDR3: CASSLTRNRGTEAFF

size: NA
length: 14
D: NA
J: TRBJ2-7
V: TRBV10-3
DNA: TGTGCCACTTCACCTGACAGTCGAGGATACGAGCAGTACTTC
CDR3: CATSPDSRGYEQYF

size: few
length: 16
D: TRBD2
J: TRBJ2-7
V: TRBV15
DNA: TGTGCCACCAGCAGAGATCTTGGCGGGAGGATCTACGAGCAGTACTTC
CDR3: CATSRDLGGRIYEQYF

size: few
length: 15
D: TRBD1
J: TRBJ2-7
V: TRBV6-1
DNA: TGTGCCAGCAGTGAAGCGGGGACAGGGGTTTACGAGCAGTACTTC
CDR3: CASSEAGTGVYEQYF

size: NA
length: 12
D: TRBD1
J: TRBJ1-2
V: TRBV12-3/TRBV12-4
DNA: TGTGCCAGCAGCAGACAGGGGAAAGGCTACACCTTC
CDR3: CASSRQGKGYTF

size: NA
length: 14
D: TRBD1
J: TRBJ1-5
V: TRBV7-2
DNA: TGTGCCAGCAGCTCACGACAGGGGGAGCAGCCCCAGCATTTT
CDR3: CASSSRQGEQPQHF

size: NA
length: 15
D: NA
J: TRBJ1-2
V: TRBV9
DNA: TGTGCCAGCAGCGTAGAAGGGACAACTAACTATGGCTACACCTTC
CDR3: CASSVEGTTNYGYTF

size: NA
length: 14
D: NA
J: TRBJ2-3
V: TRBV5-4
DNA: TGTGCCAGCAGCTTGACGGGAAGCACAGATACGCAGTATTTT
CDR3: CASSLTGSTDTQYF

size: NA
length: 15
D: NA
J: TRBJ2-2
V: TRBV21-1
DNA: TGTGCCAGCAGCAAAGGGACAGGGAGGCCCGGGGAGCTGTTTTTT
CDR3: CASSKGTGRPGELFF

size: NA
length: 16
D: TRBD2
J: TRBJ2-2
V: TRBV5-1
DNA: TGCGCCAGCAGCCGATCCGGGACTAGCGACACCGGGGAGCTGTTTTTT
CDR3: CASSRSGTSDTGELFF

size: NA
length: 15
D: NA
J: TRBJ2-4
V: TRBV3-1/TRBV3-2
DNA: TGTGCCAGCAGCTTCCAGGGTCCCCCCAAAAACATTCAGTACTTC
CDR3: CASSFQGPPKNIQYF

size: NA
length: 14
D: NA
J: TRBJ1-5
V: TRBV24-1
DNA: TGTGCCACCAGTGGGGGCGCGGGCAATCAGCCCCAGCATTTT
CDR3: CATSGGAGNQPQHF

size: few
length: 16
D: TRBD1
J: TRBJ1-1
V: TRBV3-1/TRBV3-2
DNA: TGTGCCAGCAGCCCATACAGGGGACGCATGAACACTGAAGCTTTCTTT
CDR3: CASSPYRGRMNTEAFF

size: NA
length: 16
D: TRBD2
J: TRBJ2-1
V: TRBV5-4
DNA: TGTGCCAGCAGCGCGGCTAGCGGGACCTCTTACAATGAGCAGTTCTTC
CDR3: CASSAASGTSYNEQFF

size: few
length: 13
D: TRBD1
J: TRBJ2-7
V: TRBV29-1
DNA: TGCAGCGCCGGACAGGGCCTCTCCTACGAGCAGTACTTC
CDR3: CSAGQGLSYEQYF

size: NA
length: 17
D: TRBD2
J: TRBJ2-3
V: TRBV18
DNA: TGTGCCAGCTCACCACAGACTAGCGGGGGGGCCTGGGATACGCAGTATTTT
CDR3: CASSPQTSGGAWDTQYF

size: NA
length: 14
D: TRBD1
J: TRBJ2-1
V: TRBV7-9
DNA: TGTGCCAGCAGTAAAACAGGGGCCTACAATGAGCAGTTCTTC
CDR3: CASSKTGAYNEQFF

size: NA
length: 14
D: NA
J: TRBJ2-5
V: TRBV7-2
DNA: TGTGCCAGCAGGACGGGGACTGGCGAGGAAACCCAGTACTTC
CDR3: CASRTGTGEETQYF

size: once
length: 14
D: NA
J: TRBJ2-7
V: TRBV7-2
DNA: TGTGCCAGCAGCTTGGACTTCTCCTCCTACGAGCAGTACTTC
CDR3: CASSLDFSSYEQYF